A single count supports the clone carrying this T cell receptor (beta chain). Its antigen remains unknown. V trimming: 4 bases; J trimming: 2 bases; junction bases outside the gene matches: 17. Germline loops: CDR1 LNHDA, CDR2 SQIVND (reference sequence). The CDR3 totals 18 residues. These data originate in a study of shared clonotypes between healthy human individuals. This table comes from immunoSEQ multiplex PCR, and its TCRdb copy is limited to in-frame clones, with some not included. This sample has 1,500,000 or so clones, with roughly 97% found just once. Notes on the study in general: Richness estimates generally favored naive over memory subsets. Naive CD4 clonotypes were shared across a few donors at about 5%.

This chain connects TRBV19 to TRBJ2-7; 7 bases line up with TRBD1. This TCR was sampled from a man under 40 in good health. The sequencing sample was made of naive CD4+ T cells sorted from blood. Subset given: CD45RA+ positively selected. In DNA, the CDR3 is TGTGCCAGTAGTACGCCTCCGACAGGGAATAGGTGGGCCTACGAGCAGTACTTC. Translated, it gives CASSTPPTGNRWAYEQYF.